This TCR beta chain came from a study of blood T cell repertoires in COVID-19. Per the original data handling: Amplification of reference gene primers provided the estimated nucleated cell counts. The assay was immunoSEQ multiplex PCR, and TCRdb's table has in-frame clones only and misses some. D and trimming come from the DNA, and the V and J calls and clone size come from that table. Of about 250,000 clones in the sample, around 86% are singletons; the top ten hold about 1.7%. Researchers sorted participants into cohorts using their self-reported clinical history. V was clipped by 6 bases and J by 7 bases, with 15 bases between them. This CDR3 contains 12 residues. From germline, CDR1 is SQVTM and CDR2 ANQGSEA.

The V and J genes are TRBV29-1 and TRBJ1-2, with D possibly TRBD1 on 5 matching bases. This receptor was identified in a man aged 40-55 years who had recovered from COVID-19. Sequencing used PBMCs or T cells enriched from blood (not recorded which). The CDR3, as DNA: TGCAGCGTCCCAAATGGCGGGACTGGCTACACCTTC. Its protein is CSVPNGGTGYTF.